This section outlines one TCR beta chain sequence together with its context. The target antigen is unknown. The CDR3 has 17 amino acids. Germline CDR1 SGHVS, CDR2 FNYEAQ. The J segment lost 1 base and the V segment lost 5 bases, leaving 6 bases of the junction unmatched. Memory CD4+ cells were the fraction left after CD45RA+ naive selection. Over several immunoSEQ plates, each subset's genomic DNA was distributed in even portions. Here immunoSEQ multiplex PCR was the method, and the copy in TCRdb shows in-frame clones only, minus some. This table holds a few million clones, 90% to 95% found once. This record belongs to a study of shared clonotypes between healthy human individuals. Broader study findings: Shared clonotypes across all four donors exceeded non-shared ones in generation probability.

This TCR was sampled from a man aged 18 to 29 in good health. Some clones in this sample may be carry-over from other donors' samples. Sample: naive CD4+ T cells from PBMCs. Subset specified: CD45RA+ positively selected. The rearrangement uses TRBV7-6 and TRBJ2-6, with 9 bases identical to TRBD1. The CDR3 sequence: CASSLGQGRSGANVLTF. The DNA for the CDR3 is TGTGCCAGCAGCCTGGGACAGGGCAGGTCTGGGGCCAACGTCCTGACTTTC.